A selection of T cell receptor beta chains follows, all from one sample in a study of blood T cell repertoires in COVID-19. TCRdb's table, derived via immunoSEQ multiplex PCR, lists solely in-frame clones and lacks some. In the table there are 250,000 to 300,000 clones, 80% to 95% of which are singletons. Sequences were obtained from PBMCs or T cells enriched from blood (not recorded which). The receptors stem from a woman aged 30 to 39 who had recovered from COVID-19. The CDR3 runs from the conserved cysteine through the conserved F or W. The D gene is left open where the match is weak.

>TRBD1|TRBJ1-2|TRBV30
CAWSRDRDYGYTF
>TRBD1|TRBJ1-4|TRBV4-3
CASSRGQGHEKLFF
>TRBD1|TRBJ2-6|TRBV6-6
CASSRRQGLPSGANVLTF
>TRBD1|TRBJ1-4|TRBV4-3
CASSQEGQGEDNEKLFF
>-|TRBJ1-1|TRBV11-2
CASSSIQGSGTEAFF
>-|TRBJ2-7|TRBV29-1
CSVAASDPYEQYF
>-|TRBJ2-1|TRBV7-3
CASSLSGEGYNEQFF
>TRBD2|TRBJ2-5|TRBV28
CASSSPGLESRETQYF
>TRBD2|TRBJ2-5|TRBV7-9
CASRKTSGRAGETQYF
>TRBD1|TRBJ2-5|TRBV16
CASSHQTPGQGTETQYF
>-|TRBJ2-1|TRBV10-2
CASTGKLQGGRFYNEQFF
>TRBD1|TRBJ2-1|TRBV10-3
CAISGFRQGVNEQFF
>TRBD1|TRBJ2-7|TRBV9
CASSLTGTGGIYEQYF
>TRBD1|TRBJ2-7|TRBV6-2/TRBV6-3
CASSYWGQGSYEQYF
>TRBD1|TRBJ1-6|TRBV5-4
CASSPGQYNSPLHF
>TRBD1|TRBJ1-5|TRBV2
CASSSDRGNQPQHF